Listed below are T cell receptor beta chains from one sample, sequenced in a study of CD8+ T cells in alopecia areata. The protocol was immunoSEQ multiplex PCR, while the TCRdb copy is restricted to in-frame clones and leaves out a portion. Found here are some 130,000 clones, around 56% of them singletons; the top ten hold approximately 0.5%. The material was CD4+ T cells sorted from blood, obtained at week 4, from a patient treated with tofacitinib. The receptors derive from a human donor with alopecia areata. Both conserved end residues are trimmed from each CDR3. Each record gives: CDR3 length, V gene, J gene, CDR3 protein.

len: 11; v_gene: TRBV11-2; j_gene: TRBJ2-5; CDR3aa: ASSRHIQETQY
len: 16; v_gene: TRBV30; j_gene: TRBJ2-5; CDR3aa: AWSPPGLGSGGQKTQY
len: 12; v_gene: TRBV30; j_gene: TRBJ1-5; CDR3aa: AWSGGVGNQPQH
len: 12; v_gene: TRBV6-1; j_gene: TRBJ1-5; CDR3aa: ASSVQGSNQPQH
len: 13; v_gene: TRBV5-4; j_gene: NA; CDR3aa: ASSLGGQGLYEQY
len: 11; v_gene: TRBV6-1; j_gene: TRBJ1-1; CDR3aa: ASRQTLNTEAF
len: 14; v_gene: TRBV23-1; j_gene: TRBJ2-4; CDR3aa: ASSQSGDLAKNIQY
len: 14; v_gene: TRBV30; j_gene: TRBJ2-3; CDR3aa: AWSALVAGGLDTQY
len: 13; v_gene: TRBV19; j_gene: TRBJ1-5; CDR3aa: ASTKGTGPNQPQH
len: 14; v_gene: TRBV27; j_gene: TRBJ2-7; CDR3aa: ASSFNRASGRNEQY
len: 13; v_gene: TRBV29-1; j_gene: TRBJ2-1; CDR3aa: SVWDWTSSYNEQF
len: 10; v_gene: TRBV29-1; j_gene: TRBJ1-2; CDR3aa: SVDRVGYGYT
len: 10; v_gene: TRBV2; j_gene: TRBJ2-3; CDR3aa: ASTTSGEAQY
len: 6; v_gene: TRBV27; j_gene: TRBJ2-2; CDR3aa: ASRPGV
len: 10; v_gene: TRBV7-9; j_gene: TRBJ1-5; CDR3aa: ASSLLLGSQH
len: 12; v_gene: TRBV7-9; j_gene: TRBJ1-1; CDR3aa: ASSLGLQGTEAF
len: 12; v_gene: TRBV6-1; j_gene: TRBJ1-5; CDR3aa: ASNRDYSNQPQH
len: 11; v_gene: TRBV29-1; j_gene: TRBJ1-1; CDR3aa: SVGRAGNTEAF